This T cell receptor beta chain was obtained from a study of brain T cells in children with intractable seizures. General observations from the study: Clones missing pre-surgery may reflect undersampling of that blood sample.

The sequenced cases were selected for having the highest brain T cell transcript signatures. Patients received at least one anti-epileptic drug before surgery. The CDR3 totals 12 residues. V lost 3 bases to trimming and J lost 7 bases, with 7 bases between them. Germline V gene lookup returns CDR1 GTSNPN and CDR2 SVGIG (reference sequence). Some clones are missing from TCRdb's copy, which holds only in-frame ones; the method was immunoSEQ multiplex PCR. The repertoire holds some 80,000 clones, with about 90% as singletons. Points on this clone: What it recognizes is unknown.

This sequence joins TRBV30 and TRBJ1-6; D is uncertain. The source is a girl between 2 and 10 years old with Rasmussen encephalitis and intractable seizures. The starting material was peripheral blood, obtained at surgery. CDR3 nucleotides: TGTGCCTGGAGAACAGCGAATTCACCCCTCCACTTT. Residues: CAWRTANSPLHF. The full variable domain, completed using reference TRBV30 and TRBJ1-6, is SQTIHQWPATLVQPVGSPLSLECTVEGTSNPNLYWYRQAAGRGLQLLFYSVGIGQISSEVPQNLSASRPQDRQFILSSKKLLLSDSGFYLCAWRTANSPLHFGNGTRLTVT.